These T cell receptor beta chains were read from a single sample in a study of post-analysis software for immune sequencing data. TCRdb processed the PCR reads anew with MiXCR; each CDR3 protein has one entry. The sample has about 540,000 distinct CDR3 sequences; 30% to 40% are singletons. The sequenced sample consisted of blood. Source of these receptors: a girl aged 2-17 years with multiple sclerosis. The conserved cysteine and the conserved F or W are not part of the CDR3 here. Fields, in order: D gene, clone size, V gene, CDR3 protein. The D gene is left open where the match is weak. Some rows have no size entry. The others give once, few or many, or a class for an expanded clone.

D: NA; size: NA; V: TRBV3-1; CDR3: ASSPGTAETQY
D: NA; size: few; V: TRBV7-2; CDR3: ASSWGVSVYEQY
D: NA; size: NA; V: TRBV5-1; CDR3: ASSLVGSGKVWDSPLH
D: NA; size: few; V: TRBV5-1; CDR3: ASSLEGAEDTQY
D: TRBD1; size: NA; V: TRBV6-1; CDR3: AGGLGGPSYNEQF
D: NA; size: few; V: TRBV29-1; CDR3: SVTSETNTEAF
D: NA; size: NA; V: TRBV20-1; CDR3: SARDNGRVQETQY
D: TRBD1; size: few; V: TRBV27; CDR3: ASSSTGGLSPLH
D: NA; size: few; V: TRBV20-1; CDR3: SAREGGGYGYT
D: TRBD1; size: few; V: TRBV25-1; CDR3: ASSGWLDRDYGYT
D: TRBD1; size: NA; V: TRBV20-1; CDR3: SASEPRGRGHYGYT
D: NA; size: few; V: TRBV5-1; CDR3: ASSLVLAGHGYT
D: NA; size: NA; V: TRBV5-1; CDR3: ASSLSKKTNEKLF
D: TRBD1; size: few; V: TRBV10-3; CDR3: AISPGQEISGNTIY
D: NA; size: NA; V: TRBV20-1; CDR3: SASSVGQETQY
D: NA; size: few; V: TRBV6-2/TRBV6-3; CDR3: ASTQEGNQPQH
D: NA; size: NA; V: TRBV5-1; CDR3: ASSTSRVPKSPLH
D: TRBD1; size: NA; V: TRBV15; CDR3: ATSRARTGGTFYGYI
D: TRBD2; size: NA; V: TRBV5-6; CDR3: ASSYFSLADYNEQF
D: NA; size: NA; V: TRBV5-1; CDR3: ASATGLYNEQF
D: TRBD1; size: many; V: TRBV27; CDR3: ASSPGQGKETQY
D: TRBD2; size: NA; V: TRBV3-1; CDR3: ASSQSGGIYNEQF
D: NA; size: few; V: TRBV4-1; CDR3: ASSQEGPYNSPLH
D: NA; size: few; V: TRBV5-6; CDR3: ASSLVVGAYNEQF
D: NA; size: NA; V: TRBV18; CDR3: ASSPREPILYGYT
D: NA; size: NA; V: TRBV5-4; CDR3: ASTPTFTPADTQY
D: NA; size: few; V: TRBV29-1; CDR3: SVGQADGYT
D: TRBD1; size: NA; V: TRBV5-6; CDR3: ASSLRDRVHQPQH
D: NA; size: NA; V: TRBV5-6; CDR3: ASSFRSAGSQPQH
D: TRBD1; size: NA; V: TRBV20-1; CDR3: SAPPPGQGSYEQY
D: NA; size: once; V: TRBV5-1; CDR3: ASSLAAGWYEQY
D: NA; size: NA; V: TRBV7-9; CDR3: ASSEPGRPYEQY
D: NA; size: few; V: TRBV12-3/TRBV12-4; CDR3: ASSLIVREDEQY